Listed below are T cell receptor beta chains from one sample, sequenced in a study of T cell responses to AZD1222 COVID-19 vaccine. Assay: immunoSEQ multiplex PCR; the TCRdb copy retains only in-frame clones and omits some. The data contain tens of thousands of clones, around 89% of them singletons. Sequencing used peripheral blood, obtained on day 0 of AZD1222 vaccination. All receptors come from an adult in good health. CDR3s include the opening cysteine and the closing phenylalanine or tryptophan. The D gene is left open where the match is weak. A clone size is listed for some rows: how often the clone was seen (once, few, many), or a class if it is expanded.

V gene: TRBV9; D gene: TRBD2; clone size: -; J gene: TRBJ2-1; CDR3 protein: CASSVEGYSGSYNEQFF; CDR3 DNA: TGTGCCAGCAGCGTAGAGGGATATAGCGGGAGTTACAATGAGCAGTTCTTC
V gene: TRBV7-9; D gene: TRBD1; clone size: -; J gene: TRBJ2-5; CDR3 protein: CASSSSDRGLSETQYF; CDR3 DNA: TGTGCCAGCAGCTCATCGGACAGGGGGCTTTCAGAGACCCAGTACTTC
V gene: TRBV6-1; D gene: -; clone size: few; J gene: TRBJ2-7; CDR3 protein: CASSERRSGNPYEQYF; CDR3 DNA: TGTGCCAGCAGTGAACGAAGATCAGGGAACCCCTACGAGCAGTACTTC
V gene: TRBV13; D gene: -; clone size: -; J gene: TRBJ1-2; CDR3 protein: CASSPTGTSNYGYTF; CDR3 DNA: TGTGCCAGCAGTCCTACCGGGACCTCGAACTATGGCTACACCTTC
V gene: TRBV19; D gene: -; clone size: -; J gene: TRBJ2-1; CDR3 protein: CASRDQGRGQSNEQFF; CDR3 DNA: TGTGCCAGTAGGGACCAAGGGAGGGGACAGTCGAATGAGCAGTTCTTC
V gene: TRBV11-2; D gene: -; clone size: -; J gene: TRBJ2-3; CDR3 protein: CASSLGQLDTQYF; CDR3 DNA: TGTGCCAGCAGCTTAGGGCAGCTTGATACGCAGTATTTT
V gene: TRBV3-1/TRBV3-2; D gene: -; clone size: once; J gene: TRBJ1-1; CDR3 protein: CASTSNGLKAFF; CDR3 DNA: TGTGCCAGCACTTCTAACGGGTTGAAAGCTTTCTTT
V gene: TRBV25-1; D gene: -; clone size: -; J gene: TRBJ2-1; CDR3 protein: CASSEATGYNEQFF; CDR3 DNA: TGTGCCAGCAGTGAAGCCACGGGCTACAATGAGCAGTTCTTC
V gene: TRBV5-1; D gene: -; clone size: -; J gene: TRBJ1-1; CDR3 protein: CASSLRGTENTEAFF; CDR3 DNA: TGCGCCAGCAGCTTGCGGGGGACGGAGAACACTGAAGCTTTCTTT
V gene: TRBV7-8; D gene: TRBD2; clone size: -; J gene: TRBJ2-2; CDR3 protein: CASLAGNTGELFF; CDR3 DNA: TGTGCCAGTCTAGCGGGAAACACCGGGGAGCTGTTTTTT
V gene: TRBV5-1; D gene: TRBD2; clone size: -; J gene: TRBJ2-3; CDR3 protein: CASRDPSGSSSDTQYF; CDR3 DNA: TGCGCCAGCAGGGATCCTAGCGGGAGTTCGTCAGATACGCAGTATTTT
V gene: TRBV18; D gene: -; clone size: -; J gene: TRBJ2-3; CDR3 protein: CASSPIASTDTQYF; CDR3 DNA: TGTGCCAGCTCACCGATAGCGAGCACAGATACGCAGTATTTT
V gene: TRBV3-1/TRBV3-2; D gene: -; clone size: few; J gene: TRBJ2-1; CDR3 protein: CASRPPGGQKQFF; CDR3 DNA: TGTGCCAGCAGGCCCCCAGGAGGCCAGAAACAGTTCTTC
V gene: TRBV28; D gene: -; clone size: -; J gene: TRBJ2-4; CDR3 protein: CANPGSAKNIQYF; CDR3 DNA: TGTGCAAACCCAGGGTCAGCCAAAAACATTCAGTACTTC
V gene: TRBV7-2; D gene: -; clone size: -; J gene: TRBJ1-1; CDR3 protein: CASSFDLNTEAFF; CDR3 DNA: TGTGCCAGCAGCTTTGACCTGAACACTGAAGCTTTCTTT
V gene: TRBV11-2; D gene: -; clone size: -; J gene: TRBJ1-6; CDR3 protein: CASSPTGTYNSPLHF; CDR3 DNA: TGTGCCAGCAGCCCAACGGGTACCTATAATTCACCCCTCCACTTT
V gene: TRBV18; D gene: -; clone size: -; J gene: TRBJ1-2; CDR3 protein: CASSPVFQTGTKINYGYTF; CDR3 DNA: TGTGCCAGCTCACCAGTGTTCCAAACCGGGACAAAAATCAACTATGGCTACACCTTC
V gene: TRBV12-5; D gene: TRBD2; clone size: -; J gene: TRBJ2-1; CDR3 protein: CASARGAGGSYNEQFF; CDR3 DNA: TGTGCTAGTGCCCGGGGAGCGGGAGGCTCCTACAATGAGCAGTTCTTC
V gene: TRBV27; D gene: -; clone size: -; J gene: TRBJ2-3; CDR3 protein: CASSLSSGGITDTQYF; CDR3 DNA: TGTGCCAGCAGTTTATCGTCGGGTGGAATCACAGATACGCAGTATTTT
V gene: TRBV5-1; D gene: -; clone size: -; J gene: TRBJ2-7; CDR3 protein: CASSLMIGNNEQYF; CDR3 DNA: TGCGCCAGCAGCTTGATGATAGGGAATAACGAGCAGTACTTC
V gene: TRBV30; D gene: -; clone size: -; J gene: TRBJ1-2; CDR3 protein: CAWSVRFLEVALNYGYTF; CDR3 DNA: TGTGCCTGGAGTGTCCGCTTCCTGGAGGTCGCCCTTAACTATGGCTACACCTTC
V gene: TRBV9; D gene: -; clone size: -; J gene: TRBJ1-2; CDR3 protein: CASSENTGNNYGYTF; CDR3 DNA: TGTGCCAGCAGCGAGAACACAGGGAATAACTATGGCTACACCTTC
V gene: TRBV27; D gene: -; clone size: -; J gene: TRBJ1-6; CDR3 protein: CASSYWGSYNSPLHF; CDR3 DNA: TGTGCCAGCAGTTATTGGGGCTCCTATAATTCACCCCTCCACTTT
V gene: TRBV5-1; D gene: TRBD2; clone size: -; J gene: TRBJ2-1; CDR3 protein: CASSFPTTSGSSYNEQFF; CDR3 DNA: TGCGCCAGCAGCTTCCCCACGACTAGCGGGAGTAGTTACAATGAGCAGTTCTTC
V gene: TRBV11-2; D gene: -; clone size: -; J gene: TRBJ2-3; CDR3 protein: CASSLTTRRDTQYF; CDR3 DNA: TGTGCCAGCAGCTTAACCACACGCCGAGATACGCAGTATTTT
V gene: TRBV24-1; D gene: -; clone size: -; J gene: TRBJ1-2; CDR3 protein: CATSDLGDSGGYTF; CDR3 DNA: TGTGCCACCAGTGATTTAGGAGATAGTGGTGGCTACACCTTC
V gene: TRBV7-8; D gene: -; clone size: -; J gene: TRBJ1-1; CDR3 protein: CASSPLDSGRGAFF; CDR3 DNA: TGTGCCAGCAGCCCCCTAGACTCCGGCAGGGGTGCTTTCTTT
V gene: TRBV18; D gene: -; clone size: -; J gene: TRBJ2-7; CDR3 protein: CASSGRDTATEQYF; CDR3 DNA: TGTGCCAGCTCAGGCCGGGACACGGCCACCGAGCAGTACTTC
V gene: TRBV7-6; D gene: -; clone size: -; J gene: TRBJ2-5; CDR3 protein: CASSLAIWQGGETQYF; CDR3 DNA: TGTGCCAGCAGCTTAGCGATTTGGCAGGGCGGGGAGACCCAGTACTTC
V gene: TRBV7-2; D gene: -; clone size: once; J gene: TRBJ2-1; CDR3 protein: CASSSRQGYNEQFF; CDR3 DNA: TGTGCCAGCAGCTCCCGGCAAGGGTACAATGAGCAGTTCTTC
V gene: TRBV30; D gene: -; clone size: -; J gene: TRBJ1-1; CDR3 protein: CAWSARVVAFF; CDR3 DNA: TGTGCCTGGAGTGCCCGGGTAGTGGCTTTCTTT
V gene: TRBV2; D gene: -; clone size: -; J gene: TRBJ2-3; CDR3 protein: CASRARPSDTQYF; CDR3 DNA: TGTGCCAGCAGAGCCCGGCCTTCAGATACGCAGTATTTT
V gene: TRBV27; D gene: -; clone size: -; J gene: TRBJ1-5; CDR3 protein: CASSLFPGLGQPQHF; CDR3 DNA: TGTGCCAGCAGTTTATTTCCGGGATTGGGGCAGCCCCAGCATTTT
V gene: TRBV5-1; D gene: -; clone size: -; J gene: TRBJ1-6; CDR3 protein: CASSLEAGAYNSPLHF; CDR3 DNA: TGCGCCAGCAGCCTGGAGGCAGGGGCGTATAATTCACCCCTCCACTTT
V gene: TRBV2; D gene: TRBD1; clone size: -; J gene: TRBJ1-1; CDR3 protein: CASRMGRDRLTEAFF; CDR3 DNA: TGTGCCAGCAGAATGGGCCGGGACAGGTTAACTGAAGCTTTCTTT
V gene: TRBV2; D gene: -; clone size: -; J gene: TRBJ1-2; CDR3 protein: CASSETGTGGYTF; CDR3 DNA: TGTGCCAGCAGTGAAACGGGGACCGGAGGCTACACCTTC
V gene: TRBV11-3; D gene: -; clone size: -; J gene: TRBJ2-3; CDR3 protein: CASSLNPGRGPDTQYF; CDR3 DNA: TGTGCCAGCAGCTTAAATCCCGGCCGCGGCCCAGATACGCAGTATTTT
V gene: TRBV12-3/TRBV12-4; D gene: -; clone size: -; J gene: TRBJ1-2; CDR3 protein: CASSFRQNYGYTF; CDR3 DNA: TGTGCCAGCAGTTTTCGGCAGAACTATGGCTACACCTTC
V gene: TRBV7-9; D gene: TRBD2; clone size: -; J gene: TRBJ2-5; CDR3 protein: CASSPRLAEETQYF; CDR3 DNA: TGTGCCAGCAGCCCCCGACTAGCAGAAGAGACCCAGTACTTC
V gene: TRBV19; D gene: -; clone size: -; J gene: TRBJ2-2; CDR3 protein: CASSIILTGELFF; CDR3 DNA: TGTGCCAGTAGTATAATCCTGACCGGGGAGCTGTTTTTT
V gene: TRBV27; D gene: -; clone size: -; J gene: TRBJ2-1; CDR3 protein: CASNGGIRDEQFF; CDR3 DNA: TGTGCCAGCAACGGAGGGATCCGGGATGAGCAGTTCTTC
V gene: TRBV19; D gene: TRBD1; clone size: once; J gene: TRBJ1-2; CDR3 protein: CASSLTGMIYGYTF; CDR3 DNA: TGTGCCAGTAGTCTGACAGGGATGATCTATGGCTACACCTTC
V gene: TRBV3-1/TRBV3-2; D gene: -; clone size: -; J gene: TRBJ2-3; CDR3 protein: CASSQELRDTQYF; CDR3 DNA: TGTGCCAGCAGCCAAGAATTGAGGGATACGCAGTATTTT
V gene: TRBV10-3; D gene: -; clone size: -; J gene: TRBJ1-1; CDR3 protein: CAITGQGNTEAFF; CDR3 DNA: TGTGCCATCACAGGGCAGGGGAACACTGAAGCTTTCTTT
V gene: TRBV30; D gene: TRBD2; clone size: once; J gene: TRBJ2-1; CDR3 protein: CAWSVTSGRYNEQFF; CDR3 DNA: TGTGCCTGGAGTGTAACTAGCGGGAGATACAATGAGCAGTTCTTC